The T cell receptor beta chain described here comes from a study of identical twins. Notes on the study in general: With abundant cord blood beta clonotypes, insertions were fewer; memory repertoires showed no such pattern.

Only a few counts were recorded for this clonotype. Its antigen is currently unknown. In TCRdb, the 5' RACE reads were re-called with MiXCR into one record per CDR3 protein. The repertoire holds hundreds of thousands of distinct CDR3 sequences, with 8.5% to 9% as singletons. The same sample was also studied in work on yellow fever vaccine responses in identical twins. From that report: In identical twins, vaccine T cell responses appeared partly shared and partly individual.

The TCR sequence derives from a young woman in good health. Sequenced material: PBMCs.

The chain's CDR3 is CASSQAGEQFF. In DNA, the CDR3 is TGTGCCAGCAGCCAAGCCGGTGAGCAGTTCTTC. The chain uses TRBV14 and TRBJ2-1; D is undetermined. CDR3 length equals 11 residues. Germline V gene data show CDR1 as SGHDN and CDR2 as FVKESK. The germline V and J ends were trimmed by 1 base and 9 bases, with 4 bases remaining between them. The full variable domain, completed using reference TRBV14 and TRBJ2-1, is EAGVTQFPSHSVIEKGQTVTLRCDPISGHDNLYWYRRVMGKEIKFLLHFVKESKQDESGMPNNRFLAERTGGTYSTLKVQPAELEDSGVYFCASSQAGEQFFGPGTRLTVL.